The TCR beta chain under discussion was sequenced for a study of T cell responses to AZD1222 COVID-19 vaccine. Study-wide results and limits: Vaccine-related CD4 TCRs covered spike, predominating at 160-218 and 743-854. Unmutated variant regions reportedly attract nearly half of all spike-specific TCRs. The donor group comprised mostly white British people and more females; the analysis possibly underestimated clonal diversity.

Regarding this clone: Its cognate antigen is unknown.

Clones were read by immunoSEQ multiplex PCR, and TCRdb kept only the in-frame ones, dropping some. This sample has around 130,000 clones, with 93% found just once. The CDR3 contains 17 residues. Trimming left V 9 bases short and J 1 base short, with 22 bases between. The material was peripheral blood, obtained on day 0 of AZD1222 vaccination. This clonotype originated in an adult in good health. The chain has TRBV23-1 and TRBJ1-5; D is unclear. TRBV23-1 is placed among ORFs of uncertain function. The CDR3 loop is CARSLGGGSFSNQPQHF. The CDR3 DNA sequence: TGCGCCAGATCGTTGGGTGGCGGGAGTTTCAGCAATCAGCCCCAGCATTTT.